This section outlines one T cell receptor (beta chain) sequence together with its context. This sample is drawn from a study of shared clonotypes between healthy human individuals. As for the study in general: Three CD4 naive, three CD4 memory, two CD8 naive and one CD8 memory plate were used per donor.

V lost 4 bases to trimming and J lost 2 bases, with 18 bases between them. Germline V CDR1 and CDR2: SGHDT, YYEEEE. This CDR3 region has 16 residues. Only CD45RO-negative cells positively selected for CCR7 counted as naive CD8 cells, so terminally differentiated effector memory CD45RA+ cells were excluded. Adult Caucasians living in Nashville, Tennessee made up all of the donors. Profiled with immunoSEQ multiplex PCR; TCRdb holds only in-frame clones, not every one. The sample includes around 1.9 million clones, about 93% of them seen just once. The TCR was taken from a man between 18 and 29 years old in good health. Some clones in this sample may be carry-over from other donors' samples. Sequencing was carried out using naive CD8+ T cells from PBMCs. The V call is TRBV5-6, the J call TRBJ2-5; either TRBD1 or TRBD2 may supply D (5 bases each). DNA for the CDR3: TGTGCCAGCAGCCATTACTCCGCCTGGGGGCAAGAGACCCAGTACTTC. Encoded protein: CASSHYSAWGQETQYF.